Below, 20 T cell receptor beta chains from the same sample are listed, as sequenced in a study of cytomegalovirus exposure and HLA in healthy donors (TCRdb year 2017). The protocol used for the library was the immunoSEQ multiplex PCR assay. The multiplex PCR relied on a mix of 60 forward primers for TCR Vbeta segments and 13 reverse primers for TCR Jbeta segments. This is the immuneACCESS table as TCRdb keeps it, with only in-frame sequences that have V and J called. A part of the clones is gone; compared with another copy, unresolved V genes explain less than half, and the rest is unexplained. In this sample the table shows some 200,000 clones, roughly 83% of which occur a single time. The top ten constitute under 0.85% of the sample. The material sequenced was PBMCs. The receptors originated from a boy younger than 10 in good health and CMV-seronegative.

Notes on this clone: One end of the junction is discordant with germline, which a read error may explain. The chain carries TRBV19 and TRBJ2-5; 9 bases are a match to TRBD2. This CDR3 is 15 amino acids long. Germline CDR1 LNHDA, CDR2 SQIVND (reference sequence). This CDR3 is CASSIDSGSGETQYF. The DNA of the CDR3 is TGTGCCAGTAGCATAGATAGCGGGAGCGGGGAGACCCAGTACTTC.

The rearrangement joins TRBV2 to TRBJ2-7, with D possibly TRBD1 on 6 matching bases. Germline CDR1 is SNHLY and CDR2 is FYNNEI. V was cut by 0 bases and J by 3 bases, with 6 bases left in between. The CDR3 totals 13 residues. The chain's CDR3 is CASSEADSYEQYF. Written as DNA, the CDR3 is TGTGCCAGCAGTGAAGCGGACAGCTACGAGCAGTACTTC. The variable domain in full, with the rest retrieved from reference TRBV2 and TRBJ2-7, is EPEVTQTPSHQVTQMGQEVILRCVPISNHLYFYWYRQILGQKVEFLVSFYNNEISEKSEIFDDQFSVERPDGSNFTLKIRSTKLEDSAMYFCASSEADSYEQYFGPGTRLTVT.

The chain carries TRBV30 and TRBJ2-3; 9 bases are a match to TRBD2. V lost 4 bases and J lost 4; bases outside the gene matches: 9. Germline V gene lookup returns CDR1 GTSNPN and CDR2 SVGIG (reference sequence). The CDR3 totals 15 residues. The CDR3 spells CAWTKAGGIADTQYF. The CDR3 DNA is TGTGCCTGGACGAAAGCGGGGGGCATCGCAGATACGCAGTATTTT.

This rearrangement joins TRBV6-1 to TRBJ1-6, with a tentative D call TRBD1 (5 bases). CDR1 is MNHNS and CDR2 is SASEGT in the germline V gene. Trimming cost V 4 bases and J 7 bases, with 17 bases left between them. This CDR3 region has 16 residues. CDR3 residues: CASSAPPRDENSPLHF. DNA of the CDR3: TGTGCCAGCAGTGCGCCCCCCAGGGATGAAAATTCACCCCTCCACTTT.

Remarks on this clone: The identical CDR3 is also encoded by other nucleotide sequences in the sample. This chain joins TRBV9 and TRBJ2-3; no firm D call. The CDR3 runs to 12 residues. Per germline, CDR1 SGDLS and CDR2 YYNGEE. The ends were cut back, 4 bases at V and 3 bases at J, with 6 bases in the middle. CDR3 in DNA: TGTGCCAGCAGCCCCGGGACAGATACGCAGTATTTT. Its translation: CASSPGTDTQYF. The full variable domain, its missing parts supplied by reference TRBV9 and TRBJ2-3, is DSGVTQTPKHLITATGQRVTLRCSPRSGDLSVYWYQQSLDQGLQFLIQYYNGEERAKGNILERFSAQQFPDLHSELNLSSLELGDSALYFCASSPGTDTQYFGPGTRLTVL.

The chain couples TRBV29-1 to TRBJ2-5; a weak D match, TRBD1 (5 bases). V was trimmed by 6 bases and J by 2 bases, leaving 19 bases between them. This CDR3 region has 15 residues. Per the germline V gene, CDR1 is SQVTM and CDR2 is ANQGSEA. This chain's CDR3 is CSVQNRNLRQETQYF. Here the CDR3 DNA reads TGCAGCGTCCAAAACAGGAATCTCAGGCAAGAGACCCAGTACTTC.

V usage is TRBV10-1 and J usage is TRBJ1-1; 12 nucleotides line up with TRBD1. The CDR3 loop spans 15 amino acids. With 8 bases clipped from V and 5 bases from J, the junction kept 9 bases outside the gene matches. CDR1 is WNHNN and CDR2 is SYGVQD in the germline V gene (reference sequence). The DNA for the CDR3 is TGCGCCAGCCCGGGACAGGGGGCTCGAGGGACTGAAGCTTTCTTT. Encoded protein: CASPGQGARGTEAFF.

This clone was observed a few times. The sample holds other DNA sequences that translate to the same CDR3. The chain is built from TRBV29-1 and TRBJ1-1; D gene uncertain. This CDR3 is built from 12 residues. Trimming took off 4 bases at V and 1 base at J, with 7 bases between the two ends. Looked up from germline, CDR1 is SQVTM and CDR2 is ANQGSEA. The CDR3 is CSVGRGNTEAFF. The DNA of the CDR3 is TGCAGCGTTGGACGGGGGAACACTGAAGCTTTCTTT.

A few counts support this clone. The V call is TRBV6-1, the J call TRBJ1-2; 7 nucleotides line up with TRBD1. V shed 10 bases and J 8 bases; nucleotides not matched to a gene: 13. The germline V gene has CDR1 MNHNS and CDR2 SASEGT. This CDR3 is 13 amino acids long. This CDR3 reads CATGGDRSRGYTF. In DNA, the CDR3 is TGTGCCACGGGGGGGGACAGAAGTCGGGGCTACACCTTC.

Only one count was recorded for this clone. CDR3 sequence: CASSLSRQGPTNEKLFF. The CDR3 DNA reads as TGTGCCAGCAGTTTATCGAGACAGGGGCCAACTAATGAAAAACTGTTTTTT. The chain joins TRBV27 to TRBJ1-4; TRBD1 aligns across 8 bases. This CDR3 has 17 residues. Per germline, CDR1 MNHEY and CDR2 SMNVEV (reference sequence). The ends lost 0 bases at V and 0 bases at J; junction bases unmatched: 3.

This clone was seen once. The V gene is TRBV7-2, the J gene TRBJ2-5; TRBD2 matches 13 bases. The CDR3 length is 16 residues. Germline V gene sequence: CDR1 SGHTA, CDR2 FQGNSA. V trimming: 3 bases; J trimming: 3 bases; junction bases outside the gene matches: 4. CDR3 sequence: CASSFTSGRGKETQYF. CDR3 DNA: TGTGCCAGCAGCTTTACTAGCGGGAGGGGGAAAGAGACCCAGTACTTC.

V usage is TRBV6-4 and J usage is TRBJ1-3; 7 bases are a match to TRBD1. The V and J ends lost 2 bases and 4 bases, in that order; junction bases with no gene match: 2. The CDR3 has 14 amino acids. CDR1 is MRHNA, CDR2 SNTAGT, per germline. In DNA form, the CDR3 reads TGTGCCAGCAGTGACGAGGGGGCCGGAAACACCATATATTTT. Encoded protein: CASSDEGAGNTIYF.

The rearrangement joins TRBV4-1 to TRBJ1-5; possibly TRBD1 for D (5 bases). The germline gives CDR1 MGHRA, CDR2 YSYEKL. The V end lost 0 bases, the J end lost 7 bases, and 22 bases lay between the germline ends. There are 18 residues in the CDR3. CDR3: CASSQDWEGRWIGQPQHF. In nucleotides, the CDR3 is TGCGCCAGCAGCCAAGATTGGGAGGGGCGGTGGATTGGGCAGCCCCAGCATTTT.

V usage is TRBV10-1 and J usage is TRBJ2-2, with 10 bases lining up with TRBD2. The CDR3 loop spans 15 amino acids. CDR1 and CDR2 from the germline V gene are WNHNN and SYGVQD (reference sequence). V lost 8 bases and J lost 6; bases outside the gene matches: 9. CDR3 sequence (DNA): TGCGCCAGCGGGAATAGCGGGGGGACCCCCGGGGAGCTGTTTTTT. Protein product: CASGNSGGTPGELFF.

CDR3 coding DNA: TGCGCCAGCAGCTCAGCCCGGCAGACTAGCGGGGGACAAGAGACCCAGTACTTC. This encodes CASSSARQTSGGQETQYF. The V gene is TRBV5-1, the J gene TRBJ2-5; 12 bases match TRBD2. Germline CDR1 reads SGHRS; CDR2 reads YFSETQ. J lost 2 bases, V lost 3 bases, and 11 bases had no gene match. The CDR3 totals 18 residues.

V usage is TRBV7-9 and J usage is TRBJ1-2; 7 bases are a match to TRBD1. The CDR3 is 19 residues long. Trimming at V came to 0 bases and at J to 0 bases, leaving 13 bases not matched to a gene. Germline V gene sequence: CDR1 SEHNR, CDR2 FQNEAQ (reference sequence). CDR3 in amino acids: CASSLAVSRDGTANYGYTF. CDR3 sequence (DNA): TGTGCCAGCAGCTTAGCCGTATCCCGGGACGGGACAGCTAACTATGGCTACACCTTC.

As DNA, the CDR3 is TGTGCCAGCAGCCCCCTAGCGGGGGGGCCATCAGAGACCCAGTACTTC. Translated, it gives CASSPLAGGPSETQYF. The V call is TRBV9, the J call TRBJ2-5, with 12 bases matching TRBD2. The CDR3 spans 16 residues. Trimming cost V 4 bases and J 4 bases; bases outside gene matches: 8. Germline V CDR1 and CDR2: SGDLS, YYNGEE. Together with reference TRBV9 and TRBJ2-5, the CDR3 gives the full variable domain: DSGVTQTPKHLITATGQRVTLRCSPRSGDLSVYWYQQSLDQGLQFLIQYYNGEERAKGNILERFSAQQFPDLHSELNLSSLELGDSALYFCASSPLAGGPSETQYFGPGTRLLVL.

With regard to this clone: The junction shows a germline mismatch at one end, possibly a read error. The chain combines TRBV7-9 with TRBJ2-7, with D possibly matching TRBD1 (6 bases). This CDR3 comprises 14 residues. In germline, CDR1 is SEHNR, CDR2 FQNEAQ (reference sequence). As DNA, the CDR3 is TGTTCCAGCAGGCCTGGGCAGGGGCCCTACGAGCAGTACTTC. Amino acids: CSSRPGQGPYEQYF.

CDR3 bases: TGTGCCAGCAGCCCAGAGGGTTGGGACTCCTACGAGCAGTACTTC. It translates to CASSPEGWDSYEQYF. This chain uses TRBV7-9 with TRBJ2-7; D is perhaps TRBD2 (5 bases). V was shortened by 5 bases and J by 0 bases, with 14 bases between the two germline ends. Germline CDR1 SEHNR, CDR2 FQNEAQ (reference sequence). The CDR3 spans 15 residues.

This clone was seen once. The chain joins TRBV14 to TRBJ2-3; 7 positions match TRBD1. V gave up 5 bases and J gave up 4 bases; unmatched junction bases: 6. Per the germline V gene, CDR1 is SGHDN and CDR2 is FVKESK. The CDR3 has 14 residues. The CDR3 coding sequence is TGTGCCAGCAGCATGCGACAGGGCCCAGATACGCAGTATTTT. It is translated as CASSMRQGPDTQYF.